Below, one T cell receptor (beta chain) is given with its context. This sample stems from a study of blood T cell repertoires in COVID-19. Study-level information: Acute and convalescent COVID-19 specimens originated in the United States, Italy and Spain. The cDNA or gDNA used as material had been derived from T cells, B-cell-depleted T cells, or PBMCs.

Seattle researchers signed up patients amid active infection and tracked them longitudinally. CDR1 and CDR2 (germline): MGHRA, YSYEKL. CDR3 size: 15 residues. J gave up 5 bases and V 1 base, and 7 bases lay outside the gene matches. The authors' processing: Researchers report that nucleated cell counts were estimated from reference gene primer amplification. Sequencing was performed with immunoSEQ multiplex PCR; in TCRdb, only in-frame clones are kept and a portion is missing. Clonal size and the V and J genes are those of that table, whereas D and trimming came from the DNA. The sample contains hundreds of thousands of clones, roughly 79% of which appear only once.

The chain has TRBV4-1 and TRBJ1-1; TRBD1 aligns across 7 bases. The receptor's source is an elderly woman with COVID-19, enrolled during active disease. The sample was peripheral blood. The CDR3, as DNA: TGCGCCAGCAGCCAAGCAATAGGGGGCGTTACTGAAGCTTTCTTT. It translates to CASSQAIGGVTEAFF.